The clone carrying this T cell receptor (beta chain) turned up a few times. Its antigen is not identified. V gave up 7 bases and J gave up 6 bases, with 19 bases separating them. The CDR3 sequence is 14 residues long. Germline CDR1 MNHNY, CDR2 SVGAGI (reference sequence). TCRdb recomputed calls from the reads with MiXCR, one row per CDR3 protein. The sample holds about 340,000 distinct CDR3 sequences; around 29% are singletons and the top ten take approximately 20%. The sample comes from a study of T cell repertoires in cytomegalovirus infection. About the research overall: Public TCR beta signatures indicated both CMV infection and matching HLA type.

The source was cultured PBMCs, collected from culture after CMV antigen stimulation. This receptor was identified in a human donor in good health (CMV status not recorded). Some clones in this sample may be carry-over from other donors' samples. The rearrangement uses TRBV6-6 and TRBJ2-7; tentatively, D is TRBD1 (6 bases). CDR3: CASTSAGVTGEQYF. DNA of the CDR3: TGTGCCAGCACCTCGGCAGGGGTTACGGGCGAGCAGTACTTC.